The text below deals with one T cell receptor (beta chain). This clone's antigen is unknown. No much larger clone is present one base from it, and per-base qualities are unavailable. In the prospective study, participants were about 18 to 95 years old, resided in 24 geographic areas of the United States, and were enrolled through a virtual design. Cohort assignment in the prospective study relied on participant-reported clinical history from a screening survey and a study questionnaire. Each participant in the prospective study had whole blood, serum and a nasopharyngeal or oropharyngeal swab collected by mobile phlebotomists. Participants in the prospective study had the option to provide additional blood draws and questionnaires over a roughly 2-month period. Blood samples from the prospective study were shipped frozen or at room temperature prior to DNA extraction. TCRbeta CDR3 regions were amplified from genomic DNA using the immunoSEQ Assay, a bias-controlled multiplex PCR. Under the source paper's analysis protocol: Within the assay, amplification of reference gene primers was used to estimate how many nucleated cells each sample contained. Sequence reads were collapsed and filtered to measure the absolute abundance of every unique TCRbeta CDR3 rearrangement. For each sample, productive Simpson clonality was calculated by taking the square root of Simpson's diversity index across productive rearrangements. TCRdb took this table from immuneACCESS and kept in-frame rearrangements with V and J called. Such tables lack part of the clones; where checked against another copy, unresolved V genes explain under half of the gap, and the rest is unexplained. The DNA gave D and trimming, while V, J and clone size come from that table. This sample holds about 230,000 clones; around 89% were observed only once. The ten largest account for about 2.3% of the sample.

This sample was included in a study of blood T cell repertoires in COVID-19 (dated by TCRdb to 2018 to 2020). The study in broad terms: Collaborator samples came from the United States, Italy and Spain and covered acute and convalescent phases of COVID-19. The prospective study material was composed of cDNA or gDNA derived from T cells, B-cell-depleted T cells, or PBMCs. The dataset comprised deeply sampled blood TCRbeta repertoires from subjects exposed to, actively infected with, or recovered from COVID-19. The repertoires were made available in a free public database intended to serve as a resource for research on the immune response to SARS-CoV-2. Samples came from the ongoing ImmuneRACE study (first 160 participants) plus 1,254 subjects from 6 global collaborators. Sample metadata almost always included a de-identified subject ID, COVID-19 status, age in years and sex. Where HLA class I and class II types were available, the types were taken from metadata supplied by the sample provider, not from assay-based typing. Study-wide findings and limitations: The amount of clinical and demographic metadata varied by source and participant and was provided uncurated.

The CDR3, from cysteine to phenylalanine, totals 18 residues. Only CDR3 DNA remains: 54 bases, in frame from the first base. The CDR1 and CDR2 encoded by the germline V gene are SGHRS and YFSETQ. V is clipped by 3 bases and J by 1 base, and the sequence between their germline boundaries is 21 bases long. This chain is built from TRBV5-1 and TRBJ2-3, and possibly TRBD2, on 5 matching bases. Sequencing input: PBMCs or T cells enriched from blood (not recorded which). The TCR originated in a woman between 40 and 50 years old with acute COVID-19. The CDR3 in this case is CASSSLRLARSGTDTQYF. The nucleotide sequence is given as TGCGCCAGCAGCTCTCTTAGGCTAGCAAGGTCGGGCACAGATACGCAGTATTTT.